The clone carrying this T cell receptor beta chain is labeled as medium-sized. Antigen: not known. Trimming at V came to 1 base and at J to 7 bases, leaving 5 bases not matched to a gene. This CDR3 has 14 residues. From blood, about 250-500 ng of genomic DNA served as TRB template. TRB rearrangements were amplified by multiplex PCR with BIOMED2 TRB-A/B primers. TCRdb re-analysed the multiplex PCR reads in MiXCR, keeping a single row per CDR3 protein. Of about 14,000 distinct CDR3 sequences listed, about 28% are singletons. This entry belongs to a study of T and B cells in COVID-19 patients. Regarding the study as a whole: Of 2,331 TCR clusters found only in the recovered cohort, fewer than 35 had low generation probability.

The genes are TRBV12-3 or TRBV12-4 and TRBJ2-3; TRBD2 matches 7 bases. The specimen was blood. This clonotype was sampled from a human donor who had recovered from COVID-19. CDR3 loop: CASSLGGGGYTQYF. Written as DNA, the CDR3 is TGTGCCAGCAGTTTAGGGGGGGGTGGATATACGCAGTATTTT.